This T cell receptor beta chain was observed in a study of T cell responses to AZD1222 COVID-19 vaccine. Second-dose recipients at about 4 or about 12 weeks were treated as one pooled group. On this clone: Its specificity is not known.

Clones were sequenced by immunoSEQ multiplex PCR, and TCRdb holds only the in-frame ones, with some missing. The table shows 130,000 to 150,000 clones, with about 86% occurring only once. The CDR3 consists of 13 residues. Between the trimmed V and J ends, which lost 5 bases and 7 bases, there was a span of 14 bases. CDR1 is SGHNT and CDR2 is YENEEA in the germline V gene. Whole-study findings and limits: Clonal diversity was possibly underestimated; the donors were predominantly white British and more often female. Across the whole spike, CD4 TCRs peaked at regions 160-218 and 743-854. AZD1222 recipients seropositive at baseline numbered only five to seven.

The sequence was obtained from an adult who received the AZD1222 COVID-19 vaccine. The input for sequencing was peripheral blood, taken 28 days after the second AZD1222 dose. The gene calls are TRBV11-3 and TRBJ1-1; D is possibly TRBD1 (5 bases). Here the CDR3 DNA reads TGTGCCAGCAGCCTCGGGGGGGGTGGTGAAGCTTTCTTT. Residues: CASSLGGGGEAFF. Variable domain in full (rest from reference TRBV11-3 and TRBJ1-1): EAGVVQSPRYKIIEKKQPVAFWCNPISGHNTLYWYLQNLGQGPELLIRYENEEAVDDSQLPKDRFSAERLKGVDSTLKIQPAELGDSAVYLCASSLGGGGEAFFGQGTRLTVV.